The 15 T cell receptor beta chains listed next were all sequenced from one sample in a study of blood T cell repertoires in COVID-19. The table came from immunoSEQ multiplex PCR; TCRdb's copy has only in-frame clones and leaves some out. The sample holds some 300,000 clones; 90% to 95% are singletons and the top ten take around 3.9%. The sequenced material came from PBMCs or T cells enriched from blood (not recorded which). The receptor set was obtained from a woman younger than 45 who had been exposed to COVID-19.

This chain connects TRBV27 to TRBJ2-1; TRBD2 agrees at 12 bases. CDR3 length: 16 residues. J lost 8 bases, V lost 3 bases, and 8 bases had no gene match. In germline, CDR1 is MNHEY, CDR2 SMNVEV (reference sequence). The CDR3 region is CASSFLASGGADEQFF. CDR3 nucleotides: TGTGCCAGCAGTTTCCTGGCTAGCGGGGGGGCAGATGAGCAGTTCTTC.

The CDR3 reads CAWRQKSGYNSPLHF. The CDR3 DNA sequence: TGTGCCTGGAGGCAAAAGTCGGGATATAATTCACCCCTCCACTTT. The chain is built from TRBV30 and TRBJ1-6; D ambiguous. With 3 bases removed from V and 4 bases from J, the gap between germline ends came to 13 bases. This CDR3 contains 15 residues. The V gene's germline CDR1 is GTSNPN and CDR2 SVGIG (reference sequence).

The V call is TRBV21-1, the J call TRBJ1-6; TRBD1, the table's D call, was not compared with the DNA. TRBV21-1 is marked as a pseudogene. CDR3 length: 20 residues. The CDR3 reads CASSKKKGGDLDSFNSPLHF. The CDR3 DNA reads TGTGCCAGCAGCAAAAAAAAAGGGGGAGACCTAGACAGTTTTAATTCACCCCTCCACTTT.

This sequence joins TRBV16 and TRBJ2-6, with 9 bases identical to TRBD1. Germline CDR1 reads KGHSY; CDR2 reads FQNENV. CDR3 size: 18 residues. The V gene end was trimmed by 2 bases and the J gene end by 0 bases; junction bases not matched to a gene: 5. The CDR3 protein is CASSQRQGVSSGANVLTF. The CDR3 DNA reads TGTGCCAGCAGCCAACGACAGGGGGTTAGCTCTGGGGCCAACGTCCTGACTTTC.

V gene TRBV9 combines with J gene TRBJ1-4; 7 bases fit TRBD1. J was trimmed by 4 bases and V by 2 bases; bases with no gene match: 5. The germline V gene has CDR1 SGDLS and CDR2 YYNGEE. This CDR3 comprises 15 residues. The CDR3 loop reads CASSVFRGFNEKLFF. The CDR3 DNA is TGTGCCAGCAGCGTTTTCAGGGGGTTTAATGAAAAACTGTTTTTT.

The chain joins TRBV30 to TRBJ2-3; 7 bases match TRBD1. CDR3 length equals 12 residues. The ends lost 2 bases at V and 5 bases at J; junction bases unmatched: 1. CDR1 is GTSNPN and CDR2 is SVGIG in the germline V gene (reference sequence). CDR3 sequence (DNA): TGTGCCTGGAGTCAGGGGGAAGATACGCAGTATTTT. Amino acid sequence: CAWSQGEDTQYF. Full variable domain (missing parts from reference TRBV30 and TRBJ2-3): SQTIHQWPATLVQPVGSPLSLECTVEGTSNPNLYWYRQAAGRGLQLLFYSVGIGQISSEVPQNLSASRPQDRQFILSSKKLLLSDSGFYLCAWSQGEDTQYFGPGTRLTVL.

The chain has TRBV28 and TRBJ2-3; 9 nucleotides align to TRBD2. Germline CDR1 is MDHEN and CDR2 is SYDVKM. Germline trimming cut 8 bases from V and 4 bases from J; bases unmatched to any gene: 4. CDR3 length equals 13 residues. CDR3 nucleotide sequence: TGTGCCAGCGTATTAGCGGGGGCAGATACGCAGTATTTT. It yields the protein CASVLAGADTQYF.

This clone was counted a single time. J is TRBJ2-3 and V is TRBV5-1; D possibly corresponds to TRBD1 (5 bases). Germline CDR1 and CDR2: SGHRS and YFSETQ. The CDR3 has 16 amino acids. V was cut by 2 bases and J by 0 bases, with 13 bases left in between. In DNA form, the CDR3 reads TGCGCCAGCAGCTTCTTAGACAGCGTCAGCACAGATACGCAGTATTTT. This encodes CASSFLDSVSTDTQYF.

The chain recombines TRBV27 with TRBJ2-3; 14 nucleotides agree with TRBD2. The CDR3 runs 17 residues. Germline V gives CDR1 MNHEY, CDR2 SMNVEV (reference sequence). Trimming removed 4 bases from V and 5 bases from J; junction bases left unmatched: 8. The CDR3 nucleotides are TGTGCCAGCAGTTACCCCCCCGGGACTAGCGGGGGAGATACGCAGTATTTT. It codes for CASSYPPGTSGGDTQYF.

The V call is TRBV29-1, the J call TRBJ1-1; D is possibly TRBD1 (6 bases). Germline loops: CDR1 SQVTM, CDR2 ANQGSEA. The germline V and J ends were trimmed by 6 bases and 0 bases, with 11 bases remaining between them. The CDR3 runs to 13 residues. Written as DNA, the CDR3 is TGCAGCGTGTTACAGGGTCTGAACACTGAAGCTTTCTTT. It translates to CSVLQGLNTEAFF.

CDR3 amino acids: CASSYSLGTGDTEAFF. The CDR3 DNA follows: TGTGCCAGCAGTTACTCACTGGGGACAGGGGACACTGAAGCTTTCTTT. V gene TRBV6-7 combines with J gene TRBJ1-1; 10 nucleotides line up with TRBD1. TRBV6-7 is an open reading frame, and its role is uncertain. The CDR3 consists of 16 residues. J was trimmed by 3 bases and V by 0 bases; bases with no gene match: 4.

This chain uses TRBV6-5 with TRBJ1-5; TRBD1 agrees at 9 bases. Germline-derived CDR1 and CDR2 are MNHEY and SVGAGI. The V and J ends lost 6 bases and 6 bases, in that order; junction bases with no gene match: 3. This CDR3 has 13 amino acids. The CDR3 spells CASRGQGGQPQHF. The CDR3, as DNA: TGTGCCAGCAGGGGACAGGGTGGTCAGCCCCAGCATTTT.

The chain links TRBV4-1 to TRBJ2-7; D remains unclear. Trimming removed 1 base from V and 3 bases from J, with 7 bases in between. CDR3 length: 13 residues. Per the germline V gene, CDR1 is MGHRA and CDR2 is YSYEKL. The CDR3 spells CASSQVLYYEQYF. In DNA, the CDR3 is TGCGCCAGCAGCCAAGTACTATACTACGAGCAGTACTTC.

The chain carries TRBV19 and TRBJ2-3, with a weak D call TRBD1 (5 bases). The V and J ends lost 3 bases and 0 bases respectively, with 10 bases between them. This CDR3 comprises 15 residues. The germline V gene has CDR1 LNHDA and CDR2 SQIVND (reference sequence). CDR3 nucleotide sequence: TGTGCCAGTAGTATGAGACAGACTAGCACAGATACGCAGTATTTT. Encoded protein: CASSMRQTSTDTQYF.

V and J are TRBV4-2 and TRBJ1-2; D may be TRBD1 (6 bases). V was cut by 3 bases and J by 2 bases, with 13 bases left in between. This CDR3 spans 15 amino acids. Per germline, CDR1 LGHNA and CDR2 YNFKEQ. The DNA of the CDR3 is TGTGCCAGCAGCCATTCCGGCACAGGGAACTATGGCTACACCTTC. Translating it yields CASSHSGTGNYGYTF.